Below, 28 T cell receptor beta chains from the same sample are listed, as sequenced in a study of cytomegalovirus exposure and HLA in healthy donors. The primer mix had 60 Vbeta and 13 Jbeta primers. Sequencing was performed with immunoSEQ multiplex PCR; in TCRdb, only in-frame clones are kept and a portion is missing. The sample holds approximately 160,000 clones, around four fifths seen once. The material sequenced was PBMCs. Receptors were obtained from a woman under 30 in good health and CMV-seronegative.

The genes are TRBV4-1 and TRBJ2-7, with TRBD1 identical over 7 bases. Germline lookup yields CDR1 MGHRA and CDR2 YSYEKL. The CDR3 loop spans 14 amino acids. V gave up 3 bases and J gave up 3 bases; unmatched junction bases: 5. As DNA, the CDR3 is TGCGCCAGCAGCCAGCCAGCAGGGGGCTACGAGCAGTACTTC. Its translation: CASSQPAGGYEQYF.

In this sample, this clone turned up once. The rearrangement joins TRBV5-4 to TRBJ2-3; 11 bases fit TRBD2. Trimming at V came to 4 bases and at J to 1 base, leaving 5 bases not matched to a gene. Per germline, CDR1 SGHNT and CDR2 YYREEE (reference sequence). The CDR3 spans 16 residues. This CDR3 reads CASSLGLAGRTDTQYF. The CDR3, as DNA: TGTGCCAGCAGCCTTGGACTAGCGGGCCGCACAGATACGCAGTATTTT.

In its sample, this clone was seen a few times. The J gene is TRBJ1-5, the V gene TRBV25-1; D call uncertain. The V gene lost 4 bases and the J gene lost 2 bases, with 18 bases spanning the gap. This CDR3 is built from 17 residues. In germline, CDR1 is MGHDK, CDR2 SYGVNS. CDR3 protein: CASSGVGGRGGNQPQHF. Here the CDR3 DNA reads TGTGCCAGCAGTGGGGTCGGAGGGCGTGGGGGCAATCAGCCCCAGCATTTT.

The CDR3 sequence is CASSPRIGTSGTDTQYF. The CDR3 bases are TGTGCCAGCAGCCCCAGAATCGGGACTAGCGGCACAGATACGCAGTATTTT. The V and J genes are TRBV7-2 and TRBJ2-3; 10 bases agree with TRBD2. The V gene's germline CDR1 is SGHTA and CDR2 FQGNSA. The V gene end was trimmed by 5 bases and the J gene end by 1 base; junction bases not matched to a gene: 9. This CDR3 contains 17 residues.

The V gene is TRBV29-1, the J gene TRBJ1-1; tentative D call: TRBD1 (5 bases). V dropped 6 bases and J dropped 4 bases, with 12 bases sitting between them. Germline CDR1 is SQVTM and CDR2 is ANQGSEA. The CDR3 extends over 12 amino acids. The CDR3 here is CSVGGVSTEAFF. CDR3 nucleotides: TGCAGCGTGGGGGGGGTTAGCACTGAAGCTTTCTTT. Complete variable domain (other parts from reference TRBV29-1 and TRBJ1-1): SAVISQKPSRDICQRGTSLTIQCQVDSQVTMMFWYRQQPGQSLTLIATANQGSEATYESGFVIDKFPISRPNLTFSTLTVSNMSPEDSSIYLCSVGGVSTEAFFGQGTRLTVV.

The chain combines TRBV4-1 with TRBJ1-4, with 7 bases fitting TRBD1. V trimming: 6 bases; J trimming: 4 bases; junction bases outside the gene matches: 5. The CDR3 sequence is 14 residues long. Per germline, CDR1 MGHRA and CDR2 YSYEKL. CDR3: CASSQTGINEKLFF. The DNA for the CDR3 is TGCGCCAGCAGTCAGACAGGGATTAATGAAAAACTGTTTTTT.

The chain has TRBV4-1 and TRBJ2-3; tentative D call: TRBD2 (5 bases). V lost 1 base and J lost 1, with 18 bases in between. The CDR3 covers 18 residues. Germline loops: CDR1 MGHRA, CDR2 YSYEKL. The CDR3 DNA sequence: TGCGCCAGCAGCCAAGGAGTAGGGAGACAAGCTCGCACAGATACGCAGTATTTT. It is translated as CASSQGVGRQARTDTQYF.

The chain links TRBV30 to TRBJ2-7; unclear D gene. V gave up 3 bases and J gave up 3 bases, with 9 bases separating them. From germline, CDR1 is GTSNPN and CDR2 SVGIG (reference sequence). The CDR3 is made up of 12 amino acids. CDR3 nucleotides: TGTGCCTGGAGCTCCCTGTACTACGAGCAGTACTTC. This translates into CAWSSLYYEQYF.

The chain combines TRBV28 with TRBJ1-6; D possibly corresponds to TRBD1 (6 bases). The CDR3 sequence is 14 residues long. V was pared by 2 bases and J by 9 bases, with 11 bases between. Germline CDR1 reads MDHEN; CDR2 reads SYDVKM. The DNA for the CDR3 is TGTGCCAGCAGTTTAGTACTGGGGGCTTCACCCCTCCACTTT. Its translation is CASSLVLGASPLHF. The variable domain in full, with the rest retrieved from reference TRBV28 and TRBJ1-6, is DVKVTQSSRYLVKRTGEKVFLECVQDMDHENMFWYRQDPGLGLRLIYFSYDVKMKEKGDIPEGYSVSREKKERFSLILESASTNQTSMYLCASSLVLGASPLHFGNGTRLTVT.

The chain uses TRBV5-1 and TRBJ1-1; weak D call: TRBD1 (6 bases). From germline, CDR1 is SGHRS and CDR2 YFSETQ. The CDR3 has 13 amino acids. Trimming took 4 bases from V and 8 from J, leaving 15 bases between them. The CDR3 DNA reads TGCGCCAGCAGCCCTGAGGGGGAGATAGAAGCTTTCTTT. Its protein product is CASSPEGEIEAFF.

The CDR3 sequence is CASTPGLAARSYEQYF. The CDR3, as DNA: TGTGCCAGCACTCCAGGACTAGCGGCCAGGTCCTACGAGCAGTACTTC. J is TRBJ2-7 and V is TRBV28, with TRBD2 identical over 10 bases. Trimming removed 7 bases from V and 1 base from J; junction bases left unmatched: 10. This CDR3 region has 16 residues. The V gene's germline CDR1 is MDHEN and CDR2 SYDVKM.

The chain combines TRBV28 with TRBJ2-1; the match to TRBD2 covers 9 bases. The germline V gene encodes CDR1 MDHEN and CDR2 SYDVKM. Trimming cost V 8 bases and J 4 bases; bases outside gene matches: 9. The CDR3 is 15 residues long. CDR3 loop: CASGSSGRSYNEQFF. CDR3 nucleotide sequence: TGTGCCAGCGGATCAAGCGGGAGGTCTTACAATGAGCAGTTCTTC.

V gene TRBV7-8 combines with J gene TRBJ2-7, with 8 bases lining up with TRBD2. CDR3 length equals 15 residues. After removal of 5 bases from V and 0 bases from J, the junction contained 6 bases not matched to a gene. CDR1 is SGHVS and CDR2 is FQNEAQ in the germline V gene. The CDR3 nucleotides read TGTGCCAGCAGCAAAAGCGGGGGTAGCTCCTACGAGCAGTACTTC. This translates into CASSKSGGSSYEQYF.

The chain carries TRBV5-6 and TRBJ2-5; D is unresolved. Germline CDR1 reads SGHDT; CDR2 reads YYEEEE. Between the trimmed V and J ends, which lost 2 bases and 1 base, there was a span of 9 bases. This CDR3 has 14 residues. The chain's CDR3 is CASSFSSLQETQYF. The CDR3 nucleotides are TGTGCCAGCAGCTTCTCGTCCCTCCAAGAGACCCAGTACTTC.

The chain has TRBV27 and TRBJ2-2; D is possibly TRBD2 (6 bases). In germline, CDR1 is MNHEY, CDR2 SMNVEV (reference sequence). This CDR3 comprises 15 residues. V shed 9 bases and J shed 1 base, with 15 bases lying between them. CDR3 DNA sequence: TGTGCCAGTACCTCCGGGACTGAGAACACCGGGGAGCTGTTTTTT. Translation: CASTSGTENTGELFF.

The V and J genes are TRBV2 and TRBJ1-4; no definite D call. Trimming took 5 bases from V and 2 from J, leaving 9 bases between them. The CDR3 has 14 residues. CDR1 SNHLY and CDR2 FYNNEI come from the germline V gene. The CDR3 loop is CASSRGATNEKLFF. The CDR3 DNA sequence: TGTGCCAGCAGTCGTGGAGCGACTAATGAAAAACTGTTTTTT.

The chain couples TRBV6-1 to TRBJ2-2; 11 bases map to TRBD2. Trimming took 3 bases from V and 13 from J; bases not matched to a gene: 16. Germline CDR1 is MNHNS and CDR2 is SASEGT. CDR3 length: 17 amino acids. CDR3 in amino acids: CASSERGSGRALPGLFF. The CDR3 DNA reads TGTGCCAGCAGTGAGCGTGGTAGCGGGAGGGCCCTGCCAGGGCTGTTTTTT.

The genes are TRBV13 and TRBJ2-1, with D possibly matching TRBD1 (5 bases). The CDR3 is made up of 16 amino acids. Trimming took off 2 bases at V and 0 bases at J, with 11 bases between the two ends. The germline gives CDR1 PRHDT, CDR2 FYEKMQ (reference sequence). CDR3 sequence: CASSLTGDDSYNEQFF. CDR3 DNA sequence: TGTGCCAGCAGCTTAACAGGTGACGACTCCTACAATGAGCAGTTCTTC. The full variable domain, rest sourced from reference TRBV13 and TRBJ2-1, is AAGVIQSPRHLIKEKRETATLKCYPIPRHDTVYWYQQGPGQDPQFLISFYEKMQSDKGSIPDRFSAQQFSDYHSELNMSSLELGDSALYFCASSLTGDDSYNEQFFGPGTRLTVL.

The chain combines TRBV29-1 with TRBJ1-1, with D perhaps TRBD1 (6 bases). Germline assignment: CDR1 SQVTM and CDR2 ANQGSEA. This CDR3 region has 11 residues. Trimming left V 6 bases short and J 8 bases short, with 13 bases between. CDR3 sequence: CSVGAGTEAFF. In DNA, the CDR3 is TGCAGCGTGGGCGCCGGGACAGAAGCTTTCTTT.

The V gene is TRBV11-2, the J gene TRBJ1-1; TRBD1 agrees at 8 bases. V was pared by 1 base and J by 0 bases, with 1 base of the junction left unmatched. Per germline, CDR1 SGHAT and CDR2 FQNNGV. The CDR3 is 15 amino acids. CDR3 sequence: CASSLGQGMNTEAFF. CDR3 bases: TGTGCCAGCAGCTTAGGACAGGGGATGAACACTGAAGCTTTCTTT.

The CDR3 here is CASSIMDTGSSGNTIYF. For the CDR3, the DNA is TGTGCCAGTAGTATAATGGACACGGGCTCCTCTGGAAACACCATATATTTT. The chain links TRBV19 to TRBJ1-3; possibly TRBD1 for D (5 bases). In germline, CDR1 is LNHDA, CDR2 SQIVND (reference sequence). Trimming removed 2 bases from V and 0 bases from J, with 14 bases in between. This CDR3 has 17 residues.

The V and J genes are TRBV7-2 and TRBJ2-1; D remains unclear. Germline loops: CDR1 SGHTA, CDR2 FQGNSA. The V end lost 5 bases, the J end lost 4 bases, and 12 bases lay between the germline ends. The CDR3 length is 14 residues. This CDR3 is CASSPVDWYNEQFF. The CDR3 coding sequence is TGTGCCAGCAGCCCAGTCGACTGGTACAATGAGCAGTTCTTC. The full variable domain, completed using reference TRBV7-2 and TRBJ2-1, is GAGVSQSPSNKVTEKGKDVELRCDPISGHTALYWYRQSLGQGLEFLIYFQGNSAPDKSGLPSDRFSAERTGGSVSTLTIQRTQQEDSAVYLCASSPVDWYNEQFFGPGTRLTVL.

The rearrangement uses TRBV11-2 and TRBJ2-6; D gene uncertain. The ends were cut back, 1 base at V and 0 bases at J, with 7 bases in the middle. The CDR3 covers 16 residues. The germline gives CDR1 SGHAT, CDR2 FQNNGV. Written as DNA, the CDR3 is TGTGCCAGCAGCTTAGCAGCGTCCTCTGGGGCCAACGTCCTGACTTTC. Amino acids: CASSLAASSGANVLTF.

DNA for the CDR3: TGTGCCAGCAGCTTGAAATACAGGGGTGCCCCTAACAATGAGCAGTTCTTC. Amino acids: CASSLKYRGAPNNEQFF. V and J are TRBV7-8 and TRBJ2-1, with TRBD1 matching 7 bases. The CDR3 contains 17 residues. Germline CDR1 and CDR2: SGHVS and FQNEAQ. V shed 3 bases, J shed 5 bases, and the junction held 13 bases outside the gene matches. The full variable domain, with the rest looked up from reference TRBV7-8 and TRBJ2-1, is GAGVSQSPRYKVAKRGQDVALRCDPISGHVSLFWYQQALGQGPEFLTYFQNEAQLDKSGLPSDRFFAERPEGSVSTLKIQRTQQEDSAVYLCASSLKYRGAPNNEQFFGPGTRLTVL.

This clone appeared a single time. The chain employs TRBV19 and TRBJ1-6; 12 nucleotides align to TRBD1. Germline V gives CDR1 LNHDA, CDR2 SQIVND (reference sequence). V was clipped by 5 bases and J by 0 bases; unmatched bases: 11. CDR3 size: 20 residues. The CDR3 region has the DNA TGTGCCAGTAGTGGTCGTTCCGGGACAGGGGGCTTCTCCTATAATTCACCCCTCCACTTT. Amino acids: CASSGRSGTGGFSYNSPLHF.

This sequence joins TRBV6-6 and TRBJ1-6; TRBD1 aligns across 8 bases. With 6 bases clipped from V and 6 bases from J, the junction kept 4 bases outside the gene matches. The CDR3 consists of 14 residues. Germline values: CDR1 MNHNY, CDR2 SVGAGI (reference sequence). The CDR3 DNA sequence: TGTGCCAGCAGAACCACAGGGGGTAATTCACCCCTCCACTTT. Its protein is CASRTTGGNSPLHF.

The chain links TRBV18 to TRBJ1-1, with D possibly matching TRBD1 (6 bases). CDR1 is KGHSH, CDR2 LQKENI, per germline. Trimming removed 4 bases at V and 5 bases at J, with 8 bases between. The CDR3 totals 12 residues. For the CDR3, the DNA is TGTGCCAGCTCACAGGGGGAGACTGAAGCTTTCTTT. Translated: CASSQGETEAFF.

The chain couples TRBV27 to TRBJ2-5, with D possibly being TRBD2 (7 bases). Germline V gene sequence: CDR1 MNHEY, CDR2 SMNVEV (reference sequence). The V end lost 3 bases, the J end lost 11 bases, and 16 bases lay between the germline ends. The CDR3 has 13 amino acids. In DNA, the CDR3 is TGTGCCAGCAGTTTCGGGGGGCTAGGAGAGCAGTACTTC. As protein: CASSFGGLGEQYF.